These T cell receptor beta chains were read from a single sample in a study of T cell repertoires in cytomegalovirus infection. TCRdb re-called the reads with MiXCR, one entry per CDR3 protein. The repertoire holds approximately 910,000 distinct CDR3 sequences, roughly 30% seen once, with over 13% in the top ten. No antigen has been assigned to these receptors. Source: cultured CD8+ T cells from PBMCs, taken from culture after CMV antigen stimulation. These receptors were taken from a human donor in good health (CMV status not recorded). Some clones in this sample may be carry-over from other donors' samples. Each CDR3 is given with its conserved first and last residue. A D gene is named only where the DNA matches it firmly. Clone size appears in some rows only: once, few, many, or a class for an expanded clone.

clone_size	v_call	d_call	j_call	cdr3_aa	cdr3_nt
few	TRBV15	TRBD1	TRBJ2-1	CATSRDRQGADEQFF	TGTGCCACCAGCAGAGATCGACAGGGGGCGGATGAGCAGTTCTTC
once	TRBV19	-	TRBJ1-1	CASDTYTEAFF	TGTGCCAGCGACACCTACACTGAAGCTTTCTTT
few	TRBV7-9	-	TRBJ1-1	CASSLGQGGAEAFF	TGTGCCAGCAGCTTAGGGCAGGGAGGGGCTGAAGCTTTCTTT
many	TRBV7-8	-	TRBJ1-4	CASSLASAATNEKLFF	TGTGCCAGCAGCTTAGCATCGGCAGCAACTAATGAAAAACTGTTTTTT
many	TRBV7-3	TRBD2	TRBJ2-3	CASSLQGRLARMTDTQYF	TGTGCCAGCAGCTTACAAGGGCGACTAGCGAGAATGACAGATACGCAGTATTTT
-	TRBV28	TRBD1	TRBJ1-1	CASSLEGASTEAFF	TGTGCCAGCAGTTTGGAGGGGGCGAGCACTGAAGCTTTCTTT
-	TRBV4-3	TRBD2	TRBJ2-2	CASSQEGPPSGLITGELFF	TGCGCCAGCAGCCAAGAAGGTCCCCCTAGCGGGTTGATAACCGGGGAGCTGTTTTTT
-	TRBV7-4	TRBD2	TRBJ2-1	CVSRPSGGDYNEQFF	TGTGTCAGCAGACCTAGCGGGGGGGACTACAATGAGCAGTTCTTC
-	TRBV4-1	TRBD1	TRBJ2-1	CASSQDLTGGNEQFF	TGCGCCAGCAGCCAAGATCTCACAGGGGGCAATGAGCAGTTCTTC
few	TRBV15	TRBD1	TRBJ2-1	CATSREGQGMGYNEQFF	TGTGCCACCAGCAGAGAGGGACAGGGGATGGGGTACAATGAGCAGTTCTTC
-	TRBV13	-	TRBJ1-1	CASSLYGMGTNTEAFF	TGTGCCAGCAGCTTATACGGGATGGGGACTAACACTGAAGCTTTCTTT
-	TRBV11-3	-	TRBJ2-3	CASSFESGADTQYF	TGTGCCAGCAGCTTTGAATCCGGCGCAGATACGCAGTATTTT
-	TRBV12-3/TRBV12-4	-	TRBJ2-7	CASSPRDWTYEQYF	TGTGCCAGCAGTCCCCGGGACTGGACCTACGAGCAGTACTTC
few	TRBV2	-	TRBJ2-1	CASSDDHYNEQFF	TGTGCCAGCAGTGACGACCACTACAATGAGCAGTTCTTC
-	TRBV29-1	TRBD1	TRBJ1-1	CSVMGQGGPDTEAFF	TGCAGCGTCATGGGACAGGGCGGACCGGACACTGAAGCTTTCTTT
few	TRBV6-5	-	TRBJ1-2	CASSWGYGYTF	TGTGCCAGCAGTTGGGGGTACGGCTACACCTTC
once	TRBV19	-	TRBJ1-3	CVSSRGPGNTIYF	TGTGTCAGTAGTCGGGGTCCGGGAAACACCATATATTTT
many	TRBV15	-	TRBJ2-2	CATSRDRQDTGELFF	TGTGCCACCAGCAGAGATCGGCAGGACACCGGGGAGCTGTTTTTT
few	TRBV7-8	-	TRBJ1-6	CASSLNGHSYNSPLHF	TGTGCCAGCAGCTTAAATGGTCACTCCTATAATTCACCCCTCCACTTT
-	TRBV27	TRBD2	TRBJ2-1	CASSFFPLAGGSYNEQFF	TGTGCCAGCAGTTTCTTCCCTCTAGCGGGGGGCTCCTACAATGAGCAGTTCTTC
-	TRBV6-2/TRBV6-3	-	TRBJ2-5	CASSSLTSYQETQYF	TGTGCCAGCAGTTCCTTGACTTCGTACCAAGAGACCCAGTACTTC
-	TRBV7-7	TRBD2	TRBJ2-2	CASSSRGGGGELFF	TGTGCTAGCAGCTCCCGGGGGGGCGGCGGGGAGCTGTTTTTT
-	TRBV10-3	-	TRBJ2-7	CAISETGQPEQYF	TGTGCCATCAGTGAAACCGGACAGCCCGAGCAGTACTTC
many	TRBV29-1	TRBD1	TRBJ2-1	CSVEGDRGNEQFF	TGCAGCGTTGAAGGGGACAGGGGGAATGAGCAGTTCTTC
-	TRBV19	TRBD2	TRBJ2-1	CASSMGTSGGHNEQFF	TGTGCCAGTAGTATGGGGACTAGCGGGGGGCACAATGAGCAGTTCTTC
few	TRBV19	TRBD2	TRBJ2-5	CASLSGSSGGQETQYF	TGTGCCAGTCTTAGTGGGTCTAGCGGGGGCCAAGAGACCCAGTACTTC
many	TRBV7-6	TRBD1	TRBJ2-6	CASSLTGLSGANVLTF	TGTGCCAGCAGCTTGACAGGGCTATCTGGGGCCAACGTCCTGACTTTC
-	TRBV6-5	-	TRBJ1-6	CASSYSTVPAAHGSPLHF	TGTGCCAGCAGTTACTCGACCGTGCCCGCGGCGCACGGTTCACCCCTCCACTTT
many	TRBV6-5	-	TRBJ2-2	CASSYGRGGTGELFF	TGTGCCAGCAGTTACGGGAGGGGGGGCACCGGGGAGCTGTTTTTT
few	TRBV4-1	-	TRBJ1-4	CASSAVARQGAGRFF	TGCGCCAGCAGCGCAGTTGCGAGACAAGGGGCTGGTCGGTTTTTT
-	TRBV27	-	TRBJ1-5	CASSHGYQPQHF	TGTGCCAGCAGCCACGGCTATCAGCCCCAGCATTTT
few	TRBV6-2/TRBV6-3	TRBD1	TRBJ1-1	CASSWEGAGRITEAFF	TGTGCCAGCAGTTGGGAGGGGGCAGGAAGAATCACTGAAGCTTTCTTT